This entry lists 26 T cell receptor beta chains sequenced from one sample in a study of blood T cell repertoires in COVID-19. Data came from immunoSEQ multiplex PCR; TCRdb stores just in-frame clones and leaves some out. This table has 150,000 to 200,000 clones, 75% to 90% appearing once. Sequencing was carried out using PBMCs or T cells enriched from blood (not recorded which). The receptors come from a man aged 65 to 85 who had been exposed to COVID-19.

Only a few counts were recorded for this clone. Other nucleotide sequences in the sample specify the same CDR3. The gene calls are TRBV2 and TRBJ1-6; 9 bases map to TRBD1. The V gene end was trimmed by 6 bases and the J gene end by 7 bases; junction bases not matched to a gene: 4. This CDR3 has 14 amino acids. Germline V gives CDR1 SNHLY, CDR2 FYNNEI. The CDR3 loop is CASRRDRVNSPLHF. The CDR3 nucleotides read TGTGCCAGCAGGCGGGACAGGGTGAATTCACCCCTCCACTTT. Supplemented by reference TRBV2 and TRBJ1-6, the full variable domain reads EPEVTQTPSHQVTQMGQEVILRCVPISNHLYFYWYRQILGQKVEFLVSFYNNEISEKSEIFDDQFSVERPDGSNFTLKIRSTKLEDSAMYFCASRRDRVNSPLHFGNGTRLTVT.

The chain uses TRBV30 and TRBJ1-3; TRBD1 matches at 7 bases. Trimming removed 2 bases from V and 3 bases from J; junction bases left unmatched: 7. The CDR3 consists of 15 residues. Germline V lookup: CDR1 GTSNPN, CDR2 SVGIG (reference sequence). CDR3 sequence reads: CAWSSGQNHGNTIYF. In DNA form, the CDR3 reads TGTGCCTGGAGTTCGGGACAGAACCATGGAAACACCATATATTTT. Full variable domain (rest looked up from reference TRBV30 and TRBJ1-3): SQTIHQWPATLVQPVGSPLSLECTVEGTSNPNLYWYRQAAGRGLQLLFYSVGIGQISSEVPQNLSASRPQDRQFILSSKKLLLSDSGFYLCAWSSGQNHGNTIYFGEGSWLTVV.

This rearrangement joins TRBV5-4 to TRBJ2-5; 9 nucleotides align to TRBD2. Per the germline V gene, CDR1 is SGHNT and CDR2 is YYREEE (reference sequence). This CDR3 is built from 16 residues. The V segment lost 3 bases and the J segment 1 base; nucleotides outside the gene matches: 7. In DNA, the CDR3 is TGTGCCAGCAGCTCCCGAGCGGGAGGCCTCCAAGAGACCCAGTACTTC. Protein: CASSSRAGGLQETQYF.

The V gene is TRBV19, the J gene TRBJ2-7, with 13 bases fitting TRBD2. V trimming: 6 bases; J trimming: 5 bases; junction bases outside the gene matches: 10. Germline values: CDR1 LNHDA, CDR2 SQIVND (reference sequence). This CDR3 spans 16 amino acids. CDR3 coding DNA: TGTGCCAGTAGGCGAGGACTAGCGGGAGCCGACAACGAGCAGTACTTC. This translates into CASRRGLAGADNEQYF.

The chain joins TRBV7-9 to TRBJ2-3; D may be TRBD1 (5 bases). V was trimmed by 0 bases and J by 5 bases, leaving 9 bases between them. This CDR3 contains 14 residues. Germline CDR1 and CDR2: SEHNR and FQNEAQ (reference sequence). In nucleotides, the CDR3 is TGTGCCAGCAGCTTAGCTATCAGGGTAGATACGCAGTATTTT. It codes for CASSLAIRVDTQYF.

The chain employs TRBV19 and TRBJ2-4, with TRBD1 as a possible D gene (5 bases). The germline V and J ends were trimmed by 3 bases and 6 bases, with 15 bases remaining between them. In germline, CDR1 is LNHDA, CDR2 SQIVND (reference sequence). The CDR3 runs to 15 residues. CDR3 nucleotides: TGTGCCAGTAGTATTGCAGGGAAGTATGGAAACATTCAGTACTTC. Translation: CASSIAGKYGNIQYF.

The rearrangement uses TRBV19 and TRBJ2-4; 7 positions agree with TRBD1. CDR1 is LNHDA and CDR2 is SQIVND in the germline V gene (reference sequence). This CDR3 has 11 amino acids. V was clipped by 5 bases and J by 13 bases; unmatched bases: 5. In DNA form, the CDR3 reads TGTGCCAGTAGTCGACAGGGATTACAGTACTTC. Its protein product is CASSRQGLQYF.

The chain joins TRBV2 to TRBJ2-7; a weak D match, TRBD1 (6 bases). Between the trimmed V and J ends, which lost 6 bases and 2 bases, there was a span of 11 bases. The germline V gene has CDR1 SNHLY and CDR2 FYNNEI. The CDR3 has 13 amino acids. Here the CDR3 reads CASRRTVPYEQYF. The CDR3 DNA follows: TGTGCCAGCAGGAGGACAGTCCCCTACGAGCAGTACTTC.

The rearrangement joins TRBV30 to TRBJ1-3, with D perhaps TRBD1 (6 bases). The V gene's germline CDR1 is GTSNPN and CDR2 SVGIG (reference sequence). Trimming removed 2 bases at V and 8 bases at J, with 19 bases between. CDR3 length: 15 amino acids. CDR3 sequence (DNA): TGTGCCTGGAGTATTACTACAGGGAAGTGGGACACCATATATTTT. This codes for CAWSITTGKWDTIYF.

The V and J genes are TRBV29-1 and TRBJ1-2; unclear D gene. The CDR3 is 15 residues long. CDR1 and CDR2 from the germline V gene are SQVTM and ANQGSEA. Between the trimmed V and J ends, which lost 8 bases and 0 bases, there was a span of 19 bases. The CDR3 bases are TGCAGCTCGGGAGGACGGGAAGCTCCTAACTATGGCTACACCTTC. Translation: CSSGGREAPNYGYTF. The full variable domain, its missing parts supplied by reference TRBV29-1 and TRBJ1-2, is SAVISQKPSRDICQRGTSLTIQCQVDSQVTMMFWYRQQPGQSLTLIATANQGSEATYESGFVIDKFPISRPNLTFSTLTVSNMSPEDSSIYLCSSGGREAPNYGYTFGSGTRLTVV.

This sequence joins TRBV7-9 and TRBJ1-2; 10 positions agree with TRBD1. The CDR3 consists of 11 residues. Trimming at V came to 6 bases and at J to 8 bases, leaving 0 bases not matched to a gene. The germline V gene has CDR1 SEHNR and CDR2 FQNEAQ (reference sequence). This chain's CDR3 is CASRTGGGYTF. The DNA for the CDR3 is TGTGCCAGCAGGACAGGGGGCGGCTACACCTTC. The full variable domain, rest sourced from reference TRBV7-9 and TRBJ1-2, is DTGVSQNPRHKITKRGQNVTFRCDPISEHNRLYWYRQTLGQGPEFLTYFQNEAQLEKSRLLSDRFSAERPKGSFSTLEIQRTEQGDSAMYLCASRTGGGYTFGSGTRLTVV.

This sequence joins TRBV6-2 or TRBV6-3 and TRBJ1-5, with 8 bases aligning to TRBD1. Trimming removed 6 bases from V and 3 bases from J; junction bases left unmatched: 7. The CDR3 runs 15 residues. The germline gives CDR1 MNHEY, CDR2 SVGEGT. The CDR3 region has the DNA TGTGCCAGCAGCCTACAGGGGGTCAACAATCAGCCCCAGCATTTT. It codes for CASSLQGVNNQPQHF.

The V call is TRBV28, the J call TRBJ2-1, with TRBD1 matching over 7 bases. V trimming: 6 bases; J trimming: 2 bases; junction bases outside the gene matches: 7. Germline CDR1 MDHEN, CDR2 SYDVKM. The length of the CDR3 is 15 residues. The CDR3 protein is CASRLTGNTYNEQFF. The CDR3 nucleotides read TGTGCCAGCAGGCTGACAGGGAACACCTACAATGAGCAGTTCTTC. Full variable domain (missing parts from reference TRBV28 and TRBJ2-1): DVKVTQSSRYLVKRTGEKVFLECVQDMDHENMFWYRQDPGLGLRLIYFSYDVKMKEKGDIPEGYSVSREKKERFSLILESASTNQTSMYLCASRLTGNTYNEQFFGPGTRLTVL.

This chain joins TRBV4-3 and TRBJ1-2; D gene uncertain. CDR3 length: 15 residues. V was trimmed by 0 bases and J by 3 bases, leaving 11 bases between them. Germline V gene data show CDR1 as LGHNA and CDR2 as YSLEER. Written as DNA, the CDR3 is TGCGCCAGCAGCCAAGACGGGAGAGGGTACTATGGCTACACCTTC. Encoded protein: CASSQDGRGYYGYTF.

The chain links TRBV7-2 to TRBJ1-3; D may be TRBD1 (5 bases). Germline V lookup: CDR1 SGHTA, CDR2 FQGNSA. V dropped 3 bases and J dropped 10 bases, with 13 bases sitting between them. The CDR3 consists of 13 residues. The CDR3 DNA follows: TGTGCCAGCAGCTTCGACGGGCGGGGGACCATATATTTT. It specifies CASSFDGRGTIYF.

This chain joins TRBV4-3 and TRBJ1-1, with D perhaps matching TRBD1 (5 bases). Germline V CDR1 and CDR2: LGHNA, YSLEER. Trimming pared 1 base from V and 4 bases from J, leaving 13 bases between. The CDR3 sequence is 15 residues long. As DNA, the CDR3 is TGCGCCAGCAGCCAAGCCGGCGGGGGTGGCACTGAAGCTTTCTTT. This gives the protein CASSQAGGGGTEAFF.

This chain connects TRBV30 to TRBJ1-2; the D is unclear. There are 13 residues in the CDR3. Germline V CDR1 and CDR2: GTSNPN, SVGIG (reference sequence). V was pared by 4 bases and J by 8 bases, with 17 bases between. CDR3 in DNA: TGTGCCTGGAATCTTGGCCTCCTGCAGGGCTACACCTTC. Residues: CAWNLGLLQGYTF.

V usage is TRBV18 and J usage is TRBJ1-3, with D uncertain. Trimming left V 6 bases short and J 0 bases short, with 12 bases between. The CDR3 contains 15 residues. Germline assignment: CDR1 KGHSH and CDR2 LQKENI. The CDR3 protein is CASSRDITSGNTIYF. The DNA of the CDR3 is TGTGCCAGCTCCCGCGACATCACCTCTGGAAACACCATATATTTT.

The chain links TRBV5-1 to TRBJ2-3, with 7 positions matching TRBD1. From germline, CDR1 is SGHRS and CDR2 YFSETQ. The CDR3 is 17 residues long. The junction had 7 bases not matched to a gene; V was cut back by 0 bases and J by 0 bases. Here the CDR3 reads CASSLVPGTASTDTQYF. CDR3 bases: TGCGCCAGCAGCTTGGTGCCCGGGACAGCTAGCACAGATACGCAGTATTTT.

The genes are TRBV9 and TRBJ2-7; 7 bases agree with TRBD2. CDR3 length: 13 amino acids. Trimming removed 8 bases from V and 0 bases from J; junction bases left unmatched: 5. Germline assignment: CDR1 SGDLS and CDR2 YYNGEE. CDR3 bases: TGTGCCAGTTCGGGGGGTTCCTCCTACGAGCAGTACTTC. This sequence encodes CASSGGSSYEQYF.

The chain uses TRBV10-2 and TRBJ2-1; 10 positions agree with TRBD2. The germline gives CDR1 WSHSY, CDR2 SAAADI. This CDR3 is 16 amino acids long. The V and J ends lost 7 bases and 5 bases, in that order; junction bases with no gene match: 11. The DNA of the CDR3 is TGCGCCAGCATTTGGTTCCCTAGCGGGGGAAACAATGAGCAGTTCTTC. Protein product: CASIWFPSGGNNEQFF.

The chain couples TRBV5-4 to TRBJ1-5; D uncertain. The length of the CDR3 is 15 residues. Germline V gene sequence: CDR1 SGHNT, CDR2 YYREEE (reference sequence). Trimming shortened V by 0 bases and J by 6 bases, and 13 bases separated the two germline ends. CDR3 DNA sequence: TGTGCCAGCAGCTTGGACCCCGGGGAAGGTCAGCCCCAGCATTTT. This translates into CASSLDPGEGQPQHF.

The chain is built from TRBV7-7 and TRBJ2-2; D remains ambiguous. Germline values: CDR1 SSHAT, CDR2 FNYEAQ (reference sequence). The ends were cut back, 2 bases at V and 0 bases at J, with 10 bases in the middle. The CDR3 extends over 16 amino acids. CDR3 DNA sequence: TGTGCCAGCAGCTTATTAGCTACATCGAACACCGGGGAGCTGTTTTTT. Its protein product is CASSLLATSNTGELFF.

V and J are TRBV3-1 (or the pseudogene TRBV3-2) and TRBJ2-5; 11 bases line up with TRBD2. The V and J ends lost 4 bases and 4 bases, in that order; junction bases with no gene match: 8. This CDR3 is 16 amino acids long. Per the germline V gene, CDR1 is LGHDT and CDR2 is YNNKEL (reference sequence). DNA for the CDR3: TGTGCCAGCAGCCTGGTGGGGCTAGCGGGAGGAGAGACCCAGTACTTC. Residues: CASSLVGLAGGETQYF.

This sequence joins TRBV4-2 and TRBJ1-1; the D is unclear. CDR1 and CDR2 from the germline V gene are LGHNA and YNFKEQ. The CDR3 sequence is 18 residues long. Trimming shortened V by 0 bases and J by 0 bases, and 17 bases separated the two germline ends. The CDR3 here is CASSQELIRDSMNTEAFF. CDR3 sequence (DNA): TGTGCCAGCAGCCAAGAACTCATCCGGGATTCCATGAACACTGAAGCTTTCTTT.

This clone was detected a few times. The chain uses TRBV12-3 or TRBV12-4 and TRBJ1-2; 8 positions match TRBD1. The CDR3 has 13 amino acids. The V gene end was trimmed by 1 base and the J gene end by 5 bases; junction bases not matched to a gene: 0. The CDR3 DNA reads as TGTGCCAGCAGTTTAGGGACAGGGTATGGCTACACCTTC. Translation gives CASSLGTGYGYTF.